Below are 4 T cell receptor beta chains sequenced from a single sample in a study of Ad26.COV2.S vaccination and SARS-CoV-2 variants. Indicated treatment: 15 to 20 received Ad26.COV2.S at low or high dose, single or two shots; about 5 received placebo; per-sample allocation not given. Vaccine and placebo recipients were sampled on day 63 after the first injection. The data were produced by immunoSEQ multiplex PCR, yet TCRdb's version contains in-frame clones alone and is incomplete. The table shows 200,000 to 300,000 clones, with 70% to 90% occurring only once. The material sequenced was peripheral blood, taken in a trial of Ad26.COV2.S vaccine versus placebo. These receptors were collected from a person aged 18-65 years who received the Ad26.COV2.S COVID-19 vaccine or a placebo.

This chain connects TRBV7-8 to TRBJ2-7; 9 nucleotides align to TRBD1. Germline CDR1 and CDR2: SGHVS and FQNEAQ. The ends lost 5 bases at V and 1 base at J; junction bases unmatched: 15. This CDR3 has 18 residues. The CDR3 nucleotides read TGTGCCAGCAGCCCGAAGAGGACCGGGACAGGGATTTCCTACGAGCAGTACTTC. Protein sequence: CASSPKRTGTGISYEQYF.

The rearrangement joins TRBV29-1 to TRBJ2-1; D is unresolved. Germline V lookup: CDR1 SQVTM, CDR2 ANQGSEA. The CDR3 is 14 residues long. V lost 4 bases, J lost 6 bases, and 16 bases lay in between. The CDR3: CSVVVIADSNEQFF. The CDR3 coding sequence is TGCAGCGTTGTGGTAATCGCGGATTCCAATGAGCAGTTCTTC.

This chain joins TRBV7-2 and TRBJ1-5, with TRBD1 identical over 9 bases. The junction had 6 bases not matched to a gene; V was cut back by 5 bases and J by 4 bases. CDR3 length: 15 residues. CDR1 is SGHTA, CDR2 FQGNSA, per germline. The CDR3 region is CASSPGQGLNQPQHF. DNA of the CDR3: TGTGCCAGCAGCCCAGGACAGGGGTTAAATCAGCCCCAGCATTTT.

The chain couples TRBV4-1 to TRBJ1-6; D gene unclear. This CDR3 has 16 amino acids. Trimming took 0 bases from V and 3 from J, leaving 9 bases between them. Germline CDR1 is MGHRA and CDR2 is YSYEKL. The CDR3 DNA sequence: TGCGCCAGCAGCCAAGACCCGGCAGGCTATAATTCACCCCTCCACTTT. Residues: CASSQDPAGYNSPLHF.